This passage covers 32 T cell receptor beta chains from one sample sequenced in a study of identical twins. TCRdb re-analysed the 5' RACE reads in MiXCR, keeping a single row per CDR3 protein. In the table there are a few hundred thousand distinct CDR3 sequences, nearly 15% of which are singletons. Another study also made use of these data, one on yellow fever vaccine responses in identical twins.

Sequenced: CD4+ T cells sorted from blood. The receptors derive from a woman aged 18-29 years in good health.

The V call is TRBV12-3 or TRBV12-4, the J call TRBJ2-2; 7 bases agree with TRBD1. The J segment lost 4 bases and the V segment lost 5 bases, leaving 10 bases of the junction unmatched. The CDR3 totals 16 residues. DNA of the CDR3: TGTGCCAGCAGTCAGGGCGACAGGGTGAGCACCGGGGAGCTGTTTTTT. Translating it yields CASSQGDRVSTGELFF.

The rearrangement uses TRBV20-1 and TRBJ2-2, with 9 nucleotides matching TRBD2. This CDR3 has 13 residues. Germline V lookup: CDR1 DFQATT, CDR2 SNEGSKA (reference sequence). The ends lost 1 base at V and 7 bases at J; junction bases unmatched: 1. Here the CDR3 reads CSARGTSVGELFF. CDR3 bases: TGCAGTGCTAGAGGGACTAGCGTCGGGGAGCTGTTTTTT.

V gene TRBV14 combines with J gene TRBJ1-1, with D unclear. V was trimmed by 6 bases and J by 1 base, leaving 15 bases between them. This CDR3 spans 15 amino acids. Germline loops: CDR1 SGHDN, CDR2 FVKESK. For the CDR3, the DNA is TGTGCCAGCAGACTTACAAGCGTATGGAACACTGAAGCTTTCTTT. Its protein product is CASRLTSVWNTEAFF.

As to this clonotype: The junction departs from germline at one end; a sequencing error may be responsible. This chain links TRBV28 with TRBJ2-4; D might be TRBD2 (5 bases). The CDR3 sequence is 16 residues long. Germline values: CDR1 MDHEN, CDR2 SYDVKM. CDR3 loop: CASRRINSLAKNIQYF. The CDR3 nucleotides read TGTGCCAGCAGGAGAATCAACAGTCTAGCCAAAAACATACAGTACTTC.

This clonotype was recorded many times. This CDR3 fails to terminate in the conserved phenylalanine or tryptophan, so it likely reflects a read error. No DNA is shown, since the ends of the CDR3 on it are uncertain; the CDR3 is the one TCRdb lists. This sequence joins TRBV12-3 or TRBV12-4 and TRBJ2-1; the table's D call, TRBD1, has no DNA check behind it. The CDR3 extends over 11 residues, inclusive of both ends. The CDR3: CASSSWPQVGV.

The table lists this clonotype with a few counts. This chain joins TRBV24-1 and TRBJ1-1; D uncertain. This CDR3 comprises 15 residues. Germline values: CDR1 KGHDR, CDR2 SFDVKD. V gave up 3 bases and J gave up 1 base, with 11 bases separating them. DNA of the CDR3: TGTGCCACCAGTGATACCAGAGCGGGGAACACTGAAGCTTTCTTT. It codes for CATSDTRAGNTEAFF.

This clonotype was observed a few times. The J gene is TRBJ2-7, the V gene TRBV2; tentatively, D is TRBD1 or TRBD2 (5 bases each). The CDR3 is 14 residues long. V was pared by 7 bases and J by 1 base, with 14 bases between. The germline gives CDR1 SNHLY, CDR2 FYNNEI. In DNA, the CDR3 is TGTGCCAGCAAAAGGGACGGCCTTTCCTACGAGCAGTACGTC. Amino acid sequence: CASKRDGLSYEQYV.

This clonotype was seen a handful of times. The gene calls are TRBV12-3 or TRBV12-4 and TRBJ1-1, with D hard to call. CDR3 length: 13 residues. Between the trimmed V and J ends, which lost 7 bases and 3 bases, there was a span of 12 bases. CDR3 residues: CASNYRGDTEAFF. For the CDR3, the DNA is TGTGCCAGCAATTATCGCGGGGACACTGAAGCTTTCTTT.

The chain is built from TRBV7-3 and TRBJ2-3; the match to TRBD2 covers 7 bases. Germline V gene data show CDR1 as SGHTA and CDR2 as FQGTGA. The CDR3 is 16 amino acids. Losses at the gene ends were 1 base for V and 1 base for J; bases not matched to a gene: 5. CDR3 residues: CASSLIPSGRTDTQYF. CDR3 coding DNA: TGTGCCAGCAGCTTAATCCCTAGCGGTCGCACAGATACGCAGTATTTT.

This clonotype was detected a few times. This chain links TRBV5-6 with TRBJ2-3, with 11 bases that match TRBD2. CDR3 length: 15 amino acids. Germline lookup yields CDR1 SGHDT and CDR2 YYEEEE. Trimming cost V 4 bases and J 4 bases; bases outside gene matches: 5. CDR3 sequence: CASSLTSGTADTQYF. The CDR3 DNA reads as TGTGCCAGCAGCCTGACTAGCGGGACAGCAGATACGCAGTATTTT.

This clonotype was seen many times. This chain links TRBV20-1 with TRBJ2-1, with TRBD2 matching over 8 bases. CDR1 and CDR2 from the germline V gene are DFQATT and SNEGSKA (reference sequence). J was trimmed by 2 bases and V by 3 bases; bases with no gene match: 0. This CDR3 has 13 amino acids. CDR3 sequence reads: CSASGRAYNEQFF. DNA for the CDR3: TGCAGTGCTAGCGGGAGGGCCTACAATGAGCAGTTCTTC.

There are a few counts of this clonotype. The CDR3 coding sequence is TGTGCCAGCAGTGAAGCGCAGGTCGGGCAGTATTTT. Protein: CASSEAQVGQYF. This chain joins TRBV2 and TRBJ2-3; D not resolved. CDR1 and CDR2 (germline): SNHLY, FYNNEI. V dropped 0 bases and J dropped 11 bases, with 9 bases sitting between them. The CDR3 runs 12 residues.

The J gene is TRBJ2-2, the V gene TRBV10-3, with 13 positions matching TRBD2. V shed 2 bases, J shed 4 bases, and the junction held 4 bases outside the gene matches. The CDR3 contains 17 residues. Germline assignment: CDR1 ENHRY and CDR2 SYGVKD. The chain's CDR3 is CAISETLAGGLTGELFF. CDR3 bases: TGTGCCATCAGTGAGACACTAGCGGGGGGGCTCACCGGGGAGCTGTTTTTT.

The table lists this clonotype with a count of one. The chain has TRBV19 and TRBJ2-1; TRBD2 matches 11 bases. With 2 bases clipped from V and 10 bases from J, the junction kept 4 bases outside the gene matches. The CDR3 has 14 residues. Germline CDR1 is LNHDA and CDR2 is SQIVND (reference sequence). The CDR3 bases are TGTGCCAGTAGTATACCCACTAGCGGGGGCGAGCAGTTCTTC. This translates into CASSIPTSGGEQFF.

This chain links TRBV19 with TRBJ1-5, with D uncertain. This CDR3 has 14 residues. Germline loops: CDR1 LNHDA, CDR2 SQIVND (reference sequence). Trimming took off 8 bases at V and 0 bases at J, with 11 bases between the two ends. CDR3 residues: CASGDRYSNQPQHF. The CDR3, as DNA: TGTGCCAGTGGTGATCGTTATAGCAATCAGCCCCAGCATTTT.

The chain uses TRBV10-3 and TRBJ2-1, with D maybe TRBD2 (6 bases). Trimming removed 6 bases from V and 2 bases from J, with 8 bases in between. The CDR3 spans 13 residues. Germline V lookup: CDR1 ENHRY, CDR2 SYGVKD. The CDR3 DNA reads TGTGCCATCAGGGGCGGGGCCTACAATGAGCAGTTCTTC. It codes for CAIRGGAYNEQFF.

The CDR3 sequence is CASSLALASYEQYF. The CDR3 DNA reads as TGCGCCAGCAGCTTGGCCCTAGCCTCCTACGAGCAGTACTTC. The V call is TRBV5-1, the J call TRBJ2-7, with TRBD2 as a possible D gene (5 bases). V was shortened by 0 bases and J by 0 bases, with 7 bases between the two germline ends. Germline V lookup: CDR1 SGHRS, CDR2 YFSETQ. The CDR3 length is 14 residues. Full variable domain (missing parts from reference TRBV5-1 and TRBJ2-7): KAGVTQTPRYLIKTRGQQVTLSCSPISGHRSVSWYQQTPGQGLQFLFEYFSETQRNKGNFPGRFSGRQFSNSRSEMNVSTLELGDSALYLCASSLALASYEQYFGPGTRLTVT.

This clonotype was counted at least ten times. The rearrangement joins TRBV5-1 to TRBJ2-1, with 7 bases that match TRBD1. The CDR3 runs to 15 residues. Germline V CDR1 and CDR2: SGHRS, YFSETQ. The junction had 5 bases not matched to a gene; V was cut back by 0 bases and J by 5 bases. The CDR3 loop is CASSLGGTANNEQFF. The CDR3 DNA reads TGCGCCAGCAGCTTGGGAGGGACAGCTAACAATGAGCAGTTCTTC. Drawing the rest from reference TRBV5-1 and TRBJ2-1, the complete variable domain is KAGVTQTPRYLIKTRGQQVTLSCSPISGHRSVSWYQQTPGQGLQFLFEYFSETQRNKGNFPGRFSGRQFSNSRSEMNVSTLELGDSALYLCASSLGGTANNEQFFGPGTRLTVL.

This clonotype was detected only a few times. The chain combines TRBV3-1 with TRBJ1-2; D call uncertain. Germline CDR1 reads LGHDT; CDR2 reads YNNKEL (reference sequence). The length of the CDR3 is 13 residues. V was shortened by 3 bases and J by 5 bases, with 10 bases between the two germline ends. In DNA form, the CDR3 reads TGTGCCAGCAGCCAGGACTTAGCGTATGGCTACACCTTC. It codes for CASSQDLAYGYTF.

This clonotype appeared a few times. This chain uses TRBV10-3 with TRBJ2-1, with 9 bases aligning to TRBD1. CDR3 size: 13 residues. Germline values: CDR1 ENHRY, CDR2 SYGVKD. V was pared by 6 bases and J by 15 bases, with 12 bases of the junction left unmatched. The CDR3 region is CAIRGGQGHPPFF. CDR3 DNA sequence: TGTGCCATCAGGGGGGGACAGGGACATCCCCCGTTCTTC.

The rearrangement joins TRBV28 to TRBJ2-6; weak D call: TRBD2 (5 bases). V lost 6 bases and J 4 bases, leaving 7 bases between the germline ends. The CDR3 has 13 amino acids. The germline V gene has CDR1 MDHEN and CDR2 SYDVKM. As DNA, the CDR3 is TGTGCCAGCAGACGAGGGGGGGCCAACGTCCTGACTTTC. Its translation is CASRRGGANVLTF.

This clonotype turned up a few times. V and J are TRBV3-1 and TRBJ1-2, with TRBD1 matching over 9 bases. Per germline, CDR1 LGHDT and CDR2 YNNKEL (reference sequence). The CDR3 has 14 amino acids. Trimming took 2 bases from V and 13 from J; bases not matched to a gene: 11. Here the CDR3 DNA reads TGTGCCAGCAGCCAAAGATCCGGGACAGGGCCCTTCACCTTC. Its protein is CASSQRSGTGPFTF.

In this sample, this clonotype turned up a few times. CDR3 bases: TGTGCCACAAGAGGTGGTCCGGGGGTTTATAATGAGCAGTTCTTC. Translated: CATRGGPGVYNEQFF. J is TRBJ2-1 and V is TRBV15; the D gene is possibly TRBD2 (6 bases). Between the trimmed V and J ends, which lost 9 bases and 7 bases, there was a span of 22 bases. This CDR3 is 15 amino acids long. Germline CDR1 reads LNHNV; CDR2 reads YYDKDF (reference sequence).

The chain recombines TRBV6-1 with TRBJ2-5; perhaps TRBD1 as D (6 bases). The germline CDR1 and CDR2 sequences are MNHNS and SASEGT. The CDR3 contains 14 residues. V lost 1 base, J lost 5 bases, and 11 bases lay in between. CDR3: CASSEVGGRETQYF. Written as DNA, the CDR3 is TGTGCCAGCAGTGAAGTAGGGGGTAGGGAGACCCAGTACTTC.

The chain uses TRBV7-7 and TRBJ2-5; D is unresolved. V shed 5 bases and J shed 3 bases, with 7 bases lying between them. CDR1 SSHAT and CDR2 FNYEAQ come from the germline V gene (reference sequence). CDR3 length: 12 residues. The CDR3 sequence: CASSRPKETQYF. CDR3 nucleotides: TGTGCCAGCAGCCGACCTAAAGAGACCCAGTACTTC.

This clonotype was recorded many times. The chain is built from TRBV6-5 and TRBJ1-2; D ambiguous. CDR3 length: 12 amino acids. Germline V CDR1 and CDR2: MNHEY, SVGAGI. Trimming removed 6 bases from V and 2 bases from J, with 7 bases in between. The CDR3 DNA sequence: TGTGCCAGCAGGGACCGGAACTATGGCTACACCTTC. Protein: CASRDRNYGYTF.

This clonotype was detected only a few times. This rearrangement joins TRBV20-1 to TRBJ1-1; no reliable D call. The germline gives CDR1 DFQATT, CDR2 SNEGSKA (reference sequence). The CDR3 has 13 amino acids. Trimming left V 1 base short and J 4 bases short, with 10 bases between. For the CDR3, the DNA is TGCAGTGCTAGAGTAGGGCTGAGCACTGAAGCTTTCTTT. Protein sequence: CSARVGLSTEAFF.

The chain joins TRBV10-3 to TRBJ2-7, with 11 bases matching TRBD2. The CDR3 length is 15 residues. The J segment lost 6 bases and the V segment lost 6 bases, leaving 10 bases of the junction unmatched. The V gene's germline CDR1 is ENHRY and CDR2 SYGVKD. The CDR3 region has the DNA TGTGCCATCAGCCGTACTAGCGGGAGACGAGGCGAGCAGTACTTC. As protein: CAISRTSGRRGEQYF.

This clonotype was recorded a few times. In nucleotides, the CDR3 is TGTGCCAGCAGTGCCCCCCCGGGACTAGATTTTGAGCAGTTCTTC. Amino acids: CASSAPPGLDFEQFF. The J gene is TRBJ2-1, the V gene TRBV28, with TRBD2 identical over 8 bases. This CDR3 is built from 15 residues. V lost 5 bases and J lost 9; bases outside the gene matches: 12. Germline-derived CDR1 and CDR2 are MDHEN and SYDVKM.

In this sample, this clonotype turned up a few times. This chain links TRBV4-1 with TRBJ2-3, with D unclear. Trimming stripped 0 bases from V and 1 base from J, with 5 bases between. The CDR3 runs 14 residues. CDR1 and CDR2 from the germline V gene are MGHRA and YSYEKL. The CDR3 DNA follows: TGCGCCAGCAGCCAAGATGCAGGCACAGATACGCAGTATTTT. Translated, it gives CASSQDAGTDTQYF.

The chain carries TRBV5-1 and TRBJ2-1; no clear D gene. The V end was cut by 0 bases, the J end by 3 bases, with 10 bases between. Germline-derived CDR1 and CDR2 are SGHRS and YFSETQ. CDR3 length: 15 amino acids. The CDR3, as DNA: TGCGCCAGCAGCTTGGGGGCCGCCAGCTACAATGAGCAGTTCTTC. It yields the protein CASSLGAASYNEQFF.

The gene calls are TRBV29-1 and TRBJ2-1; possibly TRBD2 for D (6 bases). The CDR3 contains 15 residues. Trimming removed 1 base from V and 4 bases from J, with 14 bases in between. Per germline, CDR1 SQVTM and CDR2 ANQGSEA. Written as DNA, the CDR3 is TGCAGCGTTGAAGGGAGGGCCCCCATATACAATGAGCAGTTCTTC. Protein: CSVEGRAPIYNEQFF.